The 30 T cell receptor beta chains reported below all come from one sample, sequenced in a study of identical twins. TCRdb itself ran the 5' RACE reads through MiXCR, one entry per CDR3 protein. The sample consists of approximately 700,000 distinct CDR3 sequences, 15% to 20% of them appearing once. This sample also appeared in a second study, on T cells expressing NK-cell markers.

The sequencing input was PBMCs. The receptors stem from a woman aged 18 to 35 in good health.

This clonotype came up many times. The V gene is TRBV6-2 or TRBV6-3, the J gene TRBJ2-1, with 8 nucleotides matching TRBD2. The length of the CDR3 is 16 residues. Germline values: CDR1 MNHEY, CDR2 SVGEGT. With 4 bases clipped from V and 7 bases from J, the junction kept 12 bases outside the gene matches. The CDR3 nucleotides are TGTGCCAGCAGTTCGGCCTTTGGCGGGAGGAGAAATGAGCAGTTCTTC. Translated: CASSSAFGGRRNEQFF.

This clonotype was recorded a few times. J is TRBJ2-4 and V is TRBV10-3, with a tentative D call TRBD1 (6 bases). With 4 bases removed from V and 8 bases from J, the gap between germline ends came to 12 bases. The CDR3 contains 13 residues. CDR1 and CDR2 (germline): ENHRY, SYGVKD. The CDR3 is CAISVGAGDIQYF. Here the CDR3 DNA reads TGTGCCATCAGTGTGGGGGCGGGCGACATTCAGTACTTC.

This clonotype was picked up many times. V usage is TRBV5-5 and J usage is TRBJ1-1; D is perhaps TRBD1 (6 bases). V lost 2 bases, J lost 0 bases, and 20 bases lay in between. This CDR3 region has 18 residues. CDR1 is SGHKS and CDR2 is YYEKEE in the germline V gene (reference sequence). The CDR3 region has the DNA TGTGCCAGCAGCTTCGCCTACGGACAGCGATTGTTGAACACTGAAGCTTTCTTT. Translating gives CASSFAYGQRLLNTEAFF.

This clonotype was seen a few times. The J gene is TRBJ2-3, the V gene TRBV12-3 or TRBV12-4; 13 nucleotides line up with TRBD2. The CDR3 totals 14 residues. Trimming at V came to 6 bases and at J to 3 bases, leaving 0 bases not matched to a gene. The CDR3 loop is CASRGLAGTDTQYF. The CDR3, as DNA: TGTGCCAGCAGGGGACTAGCGGGGACAGATACGCAGTATTTT.

This clonotype was detected only a few times. The gene calls are TRBV20-1 and TRBJ2-4; TRBD2 matches 7 bases. The CDR3 extends over 13 amino acids. With 3 bases clipped from V and 1 base from J, the junction kept 0 bases outside the gene matches. Germline V gene lookup returns CDR1 DFQATT and CDR2 SNEGSKA (reference sequence). The CDR3 DNA follows: TGCAGTGCTAGCGGGGGGGCCAAAAACATTCAGTACTTC. Amino acid sequence: CSASGGAKNIQYF.

The gene calls are TRBV10-2 and TRBJ1-6, with D tentatively TRBD1 (6 bases). Germline V gives CDR1 WSHSY, CDR2 SAAADI. The V end lost 7 bases, the J end lost 13 bases, and 11 bases lay between the germline ends. The CDR3 runs to 11 residues. For the CDR3, the DNA is TGCGCCAGCACTGACAGGCAGCCCCTCCACTTT. Translating gives CASTDRQPLHF.

V is TRBV25-1 and J is TRBJ2-1, with a weak D call TRBD1 (5 bases). CDR1 is MGHDK, CDR2 SYGVNS, per germline. V lost 4 bases and J lost 9, with 16 bases in between. The length of the CDR3 is 14 residues. The CDR3 nucleotides read TGTGCCAGCAGTGCCCAGGGTACCCTCAGTGAGCAGTTCTTC. It codes for CASSAQGTLSEQFF.

The rearrangement joins TRBV20-1 to TRBJ1-2, with 11 bases fitting TRBD1. This CDR3 is built from 14 residues. Germline V gene sequence: CDR1 DFQATT, CDR2 SNEGSKA (reference sequence). V lost 6 bases, J lost 4 bases, and 7 bases stayed unmatched. CDR3 loop: CSAAGQGAVYGYTF. The CDR3 DNA reads TGCAGTGCAGCCGGACAGGGGGCCGTCTATGGCTACACCTTC.

This clonotype came up a few times. The J gene is TRBJ2-4, the V gene TRBV6-5; 9 bases map to TRBD2. CDR1 and CDR2 from the germline V gene are MNHEY and SVGAGI. Trimming removed 2 bases from V and 7 bases from J; junction bases left unmatched: 6. The CDR3 has 15 residues. The CDR3 region has the DNA TGTGCCAGCAGTTACCAGAGGACTAGCGCCAACATTCAGTACTTC. This sequence encodes CASSYQRTSANIQYF.

The V and J genes are TRBV20-1 and TRBJ2-5, with TRBD1 identical over 7 bases. Germline trimming cut 0 bases from V and 3 bases from J; bases unmatched to any gene: 19. This CDR3 spans 19 amino acids. Germline V gives CDR1 DFQATT, CDR2 SNEGSKA (reference sequence). CDR3 protein: CSARDDGPRGGRREETQYF. The CDR3 DNA reads as TGCAGTGCTAGAGATGACGGGCCCCGAGGGGGCCGAAGGGAAGAGACCCAGTACTTC.

The rearrangement uses TRBV20-1 and TRBJ2-3; TRBD2 is a possible D gene (6 bases). V lost 0 bases and J 5 bases, leaving 12 bases between the germline ends. The CDR3 totals 14 residues. CDR1 is DFQATT, CDR2 SNEGSKA, per germline (reference sequence). The CDR3 sequence is CSARDPGGGDTQYF. DNA of the CDR3: TGCAGTGCTAGAGATCCCGGGGGTGGAGATACGCAGTATTTT.

This clonotype was recorded a few times. The rearrangement uses TRBV20-1 and TRBJ2-3; D remains unclear. V shed 4 bases and J shed 2 bases, with 7 bases lying between them. This CDR3 region has 12 residues. The germline CDR1 and CDR2 sequences are DFQATT and SNEGSKA (reference sequence). The chain's CDR3 is CSATLDTDTQYF. The CDR3 DNA reads TGCAGTGCTACTCTAGACACAGATACGCAGTATTTT.

This clonotype occurred a few times. The chain links TRBV7-9 to TRBJ2-1; D is unclear. CDR3 length: 12 residues. V was cut by 4 bases and J by 8 bases, with 9 bases left in between. Germline loops: CDR1 SEHNR, CDR2 FQNEAQ (reference sequence). CDR3 sequence reads: CASSWATDEQFF. The DNA for the CDR3 is TGTGCCAGCAGCTGGGCGACGGATGAGCAGTTCTTC.

This clonotype was recorded a few times. J is TRBJ2-2 and V is TRBV24-1, with TRBD2 identical over 14 bases. Germline values: CDR1 KGHDR, CDR2 SFDVKD. CDR3 length: 16 amino acids. V dropped 4 bases and J dropped 5; count of bases not matched to a gene: 2. The CDR3 DNA follows: TGTGCCACCAGTGAGGGACTAGCGGGGGCTACCGGGGAGCTGTTTTTT. Its translation: CATSEGLAGATGELFF.

This clonotype was found a few times. The chain joins TRBV5-1 to TRBJ2-1; 8 bases fit TRBD2. CDR1 and CDR2 (germline): SGHRS, YFSETQ. This CDR3 comprises 15 residues. The V and J ends lost 4 bases and 10 bases, in that order; junction bases with no gene match: 13. The CDR3 nucleotides read TGCGCCAGCAGCCCCCTGAGCGGGGGAGGGGGAGAGCAGTTCTTC. This encodes CASSPLSGGGGEQFF.

Concerning this clonotype: This may be a read error, as it is one base from a much larger clone. This chain links TRBV5-1 with TRBJ2-7; 9 positions match TRBD1. Per the germline V gene, CDR1 is SGHRS and CDR2 is YFSETQ. The CDR3 has 15 amino acids. Trimming cost V 0 bases and J 0 bases; bases outside gene matches: 1. In nucleotides, the CDR3 is TGCGCCAGCAGCTTGGTACAGGGGGCCTCCTACGAGCAGTACTTC. Translated, it gives CASSLVQGASYEQYF. Complete variable domain (other parts from reference TRBV5-1 and TRBJ2-7): KAGVTQTPRYLIKTRGQQVTLSCSPISGHRSVSWYQQTPGQGLQFLFEYFSETQRNKGNFPGRFSGRQFSNSRSEMNVSTLELGDSALYLCASSLVQGASYEQYFGPGTRLTVT.

This clonotype was observed a few times. The chain uses TRBV3-1 and TRBJ2-2; D not certain. Looked up from germline, CDR1 is LGHDT and CDR2 is YNNKEL (reference sequence). The V gene lost 5 bases and the J gene lost 4 bases, with 11 bases spanning the gap. The CDR3 length is 14 residues. The CDR3 DNA reads TGTGCCAGCAGCAGGAGTGACGGCACCGGGGAGCTGTTTTTT. Its translation: CASSRSDGTGELFF. Combining the CDR3 with reference TRBV3-1 and TRBJ2-2 gives the whole variable domain DTAVSQTPKYLVTQMGNDKSIKCEQNLGHDTMYWYKQDSKKFLKIMFSYNNKELIINETVPNRFSPKSPDKAHLNLHINSLELGDSAVYFCASSRSDGTGELFFGEGSRLTVL.

This clonotype was counted between two and nine times. The chain employs TRBV5-1 and TRBJ2-3, with TRBD2 matching over 12 bases. Germline CDR1 SGHRS, CDR2 YFSETQ. CDR3 length: 17 residues. The ends lost 4 bases at V and 6 bases at J; junction bases unmatched: 12. The CDR3 sequence is CASSLFGLAGLADTQYF. DNA of the CDR3: TGCGCCAGCAGCCTATTCGGACTAGCGGGATTGGCGGATACGCAGTATTTT.

V and J are TRBV20-1 and TRBJ2-5; no clear D. This CDR3 contains 14 residues. Germline V gene data show CDR1 as DFQATT and CDR2 as SNEGSKA (reference sequence). The V and J ends lost 0 bases and 2 bases respectively, with 10 bases between them. The CDR3 coding sequence is TGCAGTGCTAGAGATTGGCAGGAGCAAGAGACCCAGTACTTC. Translating gives CSARDWQEQETQYF.

This clonotype was seen a handful of times. The chain is built from TRBV18 and TRBJ2-7; D is perhaps TRBD1 (6 bases). The germline V gene encodes CDR1 KGHSH and CDR2 LQKENI. Between the trimmed V and J ends, which lost 6 bases and 5 bases, there was a span of 14 bases. The CDR3 has 13 amino acids. As DNA, the CDR3 is TGTGCCAGCTCCCTAACTAGGGACAACGAGCAGTACTTC. This codes for CASSLTRDNEQYF. The whole variable domain, remainder taken from reference TRBV18 and TRBJ2-7, is NAGVMQNPRHLVRRRGQEARLRCSPMKGHSHVYWYRQLPEEGLKFMVYLQKENIIDESGMPKERFSAEFPKEGPSILRIQQVVRGDSAAYFCASSLTRDNEQYFGPGTRLTVT.

The chain employs TRBV20-1 and TRBJ2-1; a weak D match, TRBD2 (6 bases). Trimming removed 6 bases from V and 6 bases from J, with 18 bases in between. Germline CDR1 is DFQATT and CDR2 is SNEGSKA (reference sequence). CDR3 length: 14 amino acids. CDR3 residues: CSARPGVGGNEQFF. The CDR3 nucleotides read TGCAGTGCCCGCCCGGGAGTGGGGGGCAATGAGCAGTTCTTC.

On this clonotype: This clone may be a read error of a much larger clone one base away. V usage is TRBV11-2 and J usage is TRBJ2-5; 10 nucleotides match TRBD1. Germline V gene lookup returns CDR1 SGHAT and CDR2 FQNNGV. The CDR3 is made up of 18 amino acids. CDR3 sequence (DNA): TGTGCCAGCAGCTCATACCCCGGCGGGACAGGGGTTAGGGAGACCAAGTACTTC. Its protein product is CASSSYPGGTGVRETKYF.

CDR3 loop: CATRGTHTEAFF. CDR3 DNA sequence: TGTGCCACCAGAGGGACGCATACTGAAGCTTTCTTT. The V and J genes are TRBV15 and TRBJ1-1; a weak D match, TRBD1 (5 bases). The ends were cut back, 6 bases at V and 5 bases at J, with 10 bases in the middle. CDR1 and CDR2 (germline): LNHNV, YYDKDF (reference sequence). This CDR3 comprises 12 residues.

This clonotype was counted between two and nine times. The CDR3 sequence is CSARGLGNQPQHF. The CDR3 nucleotides read TGCAGTGCTAGAGGGTTGGGCAATCAGCCCCAGCATTTT. The rearrangement links TRBV20-1 to TRBJ1-5, with D hard to call. The CDR3 runs 13 residues. The germline CDR1 and CDR2 sequences are DFQATT and SNEGSKA (reference sequence). V lost 1 base, J lost 2 bases, and 6 bases lay in between.

This clonotype has ten or more counts. The chain uses TRBV15 and TRBJ1-2, with D possibly matching TRBD1 (5 bases). The CDR3 length is 17 residues. The germline V gene encodes CDR1 LNHNV and CDR2 YYDKDF (reference sequence). Trimming took off 1 base at V and 8 bases at J, with 23 bases between the two ends. The CDR3 coding sequence is TGTGCCACCAGCAGAGTTTCCTTTCAGGGCGGGGACCGAGGCTACACCTTC. It yields the protein CATSRVSFQGGDRGYTF. Drawing the rest from reference TRBV15 and TRBJ1-2, the complete variable domain is DAMVIQNPRYQVTQFGKPVTLSCSQTLNHNVMYWYQQKSSQAPKLLFHYYDKDFNNEADTPDNFQSRRPNTSFCFLDIRSPGLGDTAMYLCATSRVSFQGGDRGYTFGSGTRLTVV.

This clonotype was found once. The V call is TRBV6-1, the J call TRBJ2-4, with D maybe TRBD1 (6 bases). The germline CDR1 and CDR2 sequences are MNHNS and SASEGT. The germline V and J ends were trimmed by 8 bases and 15 bases, with 23 bases remaining between them. This CDR3 spans 13 amino acids. As DNA, the CDR3 is TGTGCCAGCTCAATAACAAGGGCAGGGGTGAGGTACTTC. Amino acids: CASSITRAGVRYF.

Only a few counts were recorded for this clonotype. The rearrangement links TRBV6-5 to TRBJ2-7, with D possibly matching TRBD2 (6 bases). Germline CDR1 MNHEY, CDR2 SVGAGI. The V gene lost 2 bases and the J gene lost 7 bases, with 12 bases spanning the gap. The CDR3 extends over 13 amino acids. The CDR3 DNA reads as TGTGCCAGCAGTTACGACGGGGGTTTGGAGCAGTACTTC. Translating gives CASSYDGGLEQYF.

This chain uses TRBV12-3 or TRBV12-4 with TRBJ2-7; the D gene is possibly TRBD1 (5 bases). Trimming removed 3 bases at V and 0 bases at J, with 12 bases between. The CDR3 covers 15 residues. CDR3 amino acids: CASSFGGAVSYEQYF. In nucleotides, the CDR3 is TGTGCCAGCAGTTTCGGTGGGGCGGTCTCCTACGAGCAGTACTTC.

The chain employs TRBV7-2 and TRBJ2-2; TRBD2 aligns across 10 bases. CDR1 is SGHTA and CDR2 is FQGNSA in the germline V gene. This CDR3 is 14 amino acids long. V shed 0 bases, J shed 14 bases, and the junction held 6 bases outside the gene matches. CDR3: CASSLAAGGPELFF. Here the CDR3 DNA reads TGTGCCAGCAGCTTAGCAGCGGGAGGGCCGGAACTGTTTTTT.

This clonotype has just a few counts. The chain employs TRBV6-1 and TRBJ2-2; perhaps TRBD1 as D (6 bases). The CDR3 extends over 13 amino acids. Per germline, CDR1 MNHNS and CDR2 SASEGT. The V end was cut by 2 bases, the J end by 6 bases, with 7 bases between. CDR3 sequence: CASSEQGPGELFF. CDR3 DNA sequence: TGTGCCAGCAGTGAACAGGGGCCCGGGGAGCTGTTTTTT.